The present T cell receptor (beta chain) was sequenced within a study of blood T cell repertoires in COVID-19. About the study: The study drew acute and convalescent COVID-19 samples from the United States, Italy and Spain. T cells, B-cell-depleted T cells, or PBMCs supplied cDNA or gDNA.

Germline loops: CDR1 KGHSH, CDR2 LQKENI. V dropped 4 bases and J dropped 0 bases, with 6 bases sitting between them. The CDR3 spans 13 residues. Original handling: Reference gene primer amplification gave nucleated cell count estimates. Data came from immunoSEQ multiplex PCR; TCRdb stores just in-frame clones and leaves some out. From that table come the V and J calls and clone size; the DNA was used to work out D and trimming. The table includes approximately 50,000 clones, roughly 84% detected once. The table lists this clone with a count of one. This sequence was found in a man aged 70-80 years with active COVID-19. This chain uses TRBV18 with TRBJ1-1; D unclear. Sequenced input: peripheral blood. The CDR3 nucleotides are TGTGCCAGCTCACTTCTAATGAACACTGAAGCTTTCTTT. Protein sequence: CASSLLMNTEAFF.